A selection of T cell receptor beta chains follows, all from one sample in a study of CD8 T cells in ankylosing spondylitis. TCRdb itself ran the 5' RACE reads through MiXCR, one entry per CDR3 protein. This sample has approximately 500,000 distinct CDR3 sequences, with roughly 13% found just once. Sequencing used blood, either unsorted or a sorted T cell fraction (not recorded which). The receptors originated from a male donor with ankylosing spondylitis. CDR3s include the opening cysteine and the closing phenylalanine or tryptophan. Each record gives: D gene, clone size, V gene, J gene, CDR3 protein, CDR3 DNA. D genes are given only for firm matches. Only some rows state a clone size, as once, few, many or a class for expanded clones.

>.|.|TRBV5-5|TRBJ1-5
CASSRGSSNQPQHF
TGTGCCAGCAGCCGCGGGTCTAGCAATCAGCCCCAGCATTTT
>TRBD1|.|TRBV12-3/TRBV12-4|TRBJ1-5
CASSLFRGHQPQHF
TGTGCCAGCAGTTTATTCAGGGGGCATCAGCCCCAGCATTTT
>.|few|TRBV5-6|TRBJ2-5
CASNNNREGWETQYF
TGTGCCAGCAATAACAACAGGGAGGGTTGGGAGACCCAGTACTTC
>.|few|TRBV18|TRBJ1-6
CASSRQAGDLRNSPLHF
TGTGCCAGCTCACGACAAGCCGGGGACCTCCGGAATTCACCCCTCCACTTT
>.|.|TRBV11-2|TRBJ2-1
CASSLPPGTFNEQFF
TGTGCCAGCAGCTTGCCGCCCGGGACTTTCAATGAGCAGTTCTTC
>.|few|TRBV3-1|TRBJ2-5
CASSQDLATYQETQYF
TGTGCCAGCAGCCAAGATCTGGCCACCTACCAAGAGACCCAGTACTTC
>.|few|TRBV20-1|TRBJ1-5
CSASRGGDSNQPQHF
TGCAGTGCTTCTCGAGGGGGGGATAGCAATCAGCCCCAGCATTTT
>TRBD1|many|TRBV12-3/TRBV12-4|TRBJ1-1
CASRKDRGNTEAFF
TGTGCCAGCAGAAAGGACAGGGGGAACACTGAAGCTTTCTTT
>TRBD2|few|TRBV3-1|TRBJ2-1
CASSHLAGGYEQFF
TGTGCCAGCAGCCACCTAGCGGGGGGGTATGAGCAGTTCTTC
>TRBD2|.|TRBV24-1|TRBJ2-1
CATSDLRLAGGNEQFF
TGTGCCACCAGTGATTTGCGCCTAGCGGGAGGGAATGAGCAGTTCTTC
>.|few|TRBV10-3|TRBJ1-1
CAINNGLADTEAFF
TGTGCCATCAACAACGGACTGGCGGACACTGAAGCTTTCTTT
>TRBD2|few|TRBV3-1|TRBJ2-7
CASSRTTSGYEQYF
TGTGCCAGCAGCCGGACGACTAGCGGCTACGAGCAGTACTTC
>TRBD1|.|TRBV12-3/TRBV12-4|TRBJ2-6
CASSSPSRTGDNSGANVLTF
TGTGCCAGCAGCTCCCCATCCCGGACAGGGGACAACTCTGGGGCCAACGTCCTGACTTTC
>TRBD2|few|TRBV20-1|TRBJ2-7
CSASGLAAYEQYF
TGCAGTGCTTCCGGACTAGCGGCCTACGAGCAGTACTTC